These 9 T cell receptor beta chains originate from one sample sequenced in a study of immune cell composition in non-small cell lung cancer. Here immunoSEQ multiplex PCR was the method, and the copy in TCRdb shows in-frame clones only, minus some. The sample consists of under 9,000 clones, about two thirds of them appearing once. Sequenced material: lung tumor tissue. The receptors come from a human donor with non-small cell lung cancer.

The chain couples TRBV29-1 to TRBJ2-3, with a possible D match to TRBD1 (6 bases). Germline loops: CDR1 SQVTM, CDR2 ANQGSEA. The V end lost 4 bases, the J end lost 3 bases, and 11 bases lay between the germline ends. The CDR3 sequence is 13 residues long. Written as DNA, the CDR3 is TGCAGCGTTGGTGGGGGCGTGACAGATACGCAGTATTTT. Translated: CSVGGGVTDTQYF.

The genes are TRBV19 and TRBJ1-2, with TRBD1 matching over 12 bases. The ends lost 7 bases at V and 0 bases at J; junction bases unmatched: 9. This CDR3 is 17 amino acids long. The germline gives CDR1 LNHDA, CDR2 SQIVND (reference sequence). The CDR3 spells CASIGDRGLSPNYGYTF. The DNA for the CDR3 is TGTGCCAGTATTGGGGACAGGGGGCTTTCCCCTAACTATGGCTACACCTTC.

This chain joins TRBV30 and TRBJ2-7; D gene uncertain. This CDR3 has 14 residues. Germline CDR1 and CDR2: GTSNPN and SVGIG (reference sequence). The V gene lost 0 bases and the J gene lost 2 bases, with 11 bases spanning the gap. The CDR3 region has the DNA TGTGCCTGGAGTGTACCTCCAGGAACCTACGAGCAGTACTTC. It is translated as CAWSVPPGTYEQYF.

The rearrangement links TRBV2 to TRBJ2-7; TRBD2 matches 7 bases. CDR3 length equals 13 residues. Trimming took 4 bases from V and 2 from J; bases not matched to a gene: 2. Germline V CDR1 and CDR2: SNHLY, FYNNEI. In nucleotides, the CDR3 is TGTGCCAGCAGTGGGGGGGGGACCTACGAGCAGTACTTC. Protein: CASSGGGTYEQYF.

This clone was seen a single time. The genes are TRBV6-1 and TRBJ1-2, with D hard to call. Trimming shortened V by 4 bases and J by 1 base, and 10 bases separated the two germline ends. The V gene's germline CDR1 is MNHNS and CDR2 SASEGT. The CDR3 has 14 residues. The DNA for the CDR3 is TGTGCCAGCAGTGCAAACATTCTTAACTATGGCTACACCTTC. This sequence encodes CASSANILNYGYTF.

This clone was observed a few times. The chain links TRBV11-1 to TRBJ2-3; the match to TRBD2 covers 10 bases. The junction had 10 bases not matched to a gene; V was cut back by 5 bases and J by 2 bases. CDR1 and CDR2 (germline): SGHAT, FQDESV (reference sequence). This CDR3 is built from 17 residues. CDR3 sequence reads: CASSPRWTSGYTDTQYF. The CDR3, as DNA: TGTGCCAGCAGCCCCCGGTGGACTAGCGGATACACAGATACGCAGTATTTT. The full variable domain, rest sourced from reference TRBV11-1 and TRBJ2-3, is EAEVAQSPRYKITEKSQAVAFWCDPISGHATLYWYRQILGQGPELLVQFQDESVVDDSQLPKDRFSAERLKGVDSTLKIQPAELGDSAMYLCASSPRWTSGYTDTQYFGPGTRLTVL.

This clone qualifies as medium-sized. The chain recombines TRBV7-9 with TRBJ1-3, with D possibly being TRBD1 (6 bases). The CDR3 length is 18 residues. The V gene lost 0 bases and the J gene lost 1 base, with 16 bases spanning the gap. Germline values: CDR1 SEHNR, CDR2 FQNEAQ (reference sequence). The CDR3 spells CASSLAPRGAGSGNTIYF. The CDR3 DNA reads as TGTGCCAGCAGCTTAGCTCCGCGGGGGGCCGGTTCTGGAAACACCATATATTTT.

The gene calls are TRBV5-5 and TRBJ1-2; 7 nucleotides agree with TRBD1. V gave up 4 bases and J gave up 3 bases; unmatched junction bases: 9. CDR1 is SGHKS and CDR2 is YYEKEE in the germline V gene (reference sequence). The CDR3 is 15 residues long. CDR3 region: CASSPGAGGDYGYTF. CDR3 DNA: TGTGCCAGCAGCCCGGGGGCAGGGGGAGACTATGGCTACACCTTC.

This clone was recorded a few times. V usage is TRBV28 and J usage is TRBJ1-6; D call uncertain. Trimming stripped 3 bases from V and 10 bases from J, with 7 bases between. CDR3 length: 12 amino acids. Per the germline V gene, CDR1 is MDHEN and CDR2 is SYDVKM. The CDR3 DNA follows: TGTGCCAGCAGTTTTTTCTTATCACCCCTCCACTTT. Its translation: CASSFFLSPLHF.